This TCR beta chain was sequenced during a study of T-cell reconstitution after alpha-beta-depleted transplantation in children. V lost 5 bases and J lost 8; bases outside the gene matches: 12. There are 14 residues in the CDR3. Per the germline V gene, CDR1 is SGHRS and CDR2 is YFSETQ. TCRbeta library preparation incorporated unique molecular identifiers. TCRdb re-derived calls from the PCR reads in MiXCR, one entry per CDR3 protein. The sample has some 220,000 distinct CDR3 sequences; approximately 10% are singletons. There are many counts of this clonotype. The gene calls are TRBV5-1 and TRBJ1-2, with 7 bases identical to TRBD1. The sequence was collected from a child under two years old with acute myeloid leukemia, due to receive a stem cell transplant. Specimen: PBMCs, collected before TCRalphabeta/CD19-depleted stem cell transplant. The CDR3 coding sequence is TGCGCCAGCAGAACCGGGACAGATATTGTCGGCTACACCTTC. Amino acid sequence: CASRTGTDIVGYTF.